These T cell receptor beta chains were read from a single sample in a study of OX40 agonist ivuxolimab in advanced cancers. TCRdb's table, derived via immunoSEQ multiplex PCR, lists solely in-frame clones and lacks some. The table lists around 27,000 clones, under 80% of them singletons. Sequenced material: CD4+ or CD8+ T cells sorted from blood, taken in a trial of the OX40 agonist ivuxolimab. The receptors were gathered from an adult with an advanced solid tumor such as melanoma, head and neck, liver or kidney cancer. Both conserved end residues are trimmed from each CDR3. Each record gives: V gene, clone size, CDR3 protein. The size of a clone is reported for some rows only, either as once, few or many, or as a class for expanded clones.

V: TRBV29-1
size: NA
CDR3: SVEFPGQGTTYNEQF

V: TRBV4-1
size: NA
CDR3: ASSRHRWGNTGELF

V: TRBV7-6
size: NA
CDR3: ASSGRLAGGRSDTQY

V: TRBV9
size: NA
CDR3: ASSVGRGGYEQY

V: TRBV29-1
size: NA
CDR3: SVAETDSNQPQH

V: TRBV11-2
size: NA
CDR3: ASRLTGDTEAF

V: TRBV5-5
size: few
CDR3: ASSTRGSGNTIY

V: TRBV7-8
size: once
CDR3: ASSPDPGLGNTIY

V: TRBV18
size: NA
CDR3: ASSPGTSTDTQY

V: TRBV7-2
size: NA
CDR3: ASTSSGEQF

V: TRBV4-3
size: NA
CDR3: ASSQEGWNTEAF

V: TRBV30
size: NA
CDR3: AWSVSPGNEQF

V: TRBV6-6
size: NA
CDR3: ASSPGQASETQY

V: TRBV4-3
size: NA
CDR3: ASSQDRTGKAYEQY

V: TRBV2
size: NA
CDR3: ASGVKGTGGNSQPQH

V: TRBV7-2
size: medium-sized
CDR3: ASSDLGEQY

V: TRBV7-8
size: NA
CDR3: ASSLLGARVLEKLF

V: TRBV7-9
size: few
CDR3: ASRQHQETQY

V: TRBV9
size: NA
CDR3: ASSVLTTGELF

V: TRBV7-6
size: NA
CDR3: ASSLSTGADLANEKLF

V: TRBV7-9
size: NA
CDR3: ASSTNTGGGTYEQY

V: TRBV29-1
size: NA
CDR3: SVEDLGTGGEQY

V: TRBV19
size: NA
CDR3: ASSPHRADGYT

V: TRBV18
size: NA
CDR3: ASSPGRILLEQY

V: TRBV4-3
size: medium-sized
CDR3: ASSQERGGQETQY

V: TRBV7-9
size: NA
CDR3: ASSHSRDRGWQETQY

V: TRBV5-6
size: NA
CDR3: ASSLVTVNTEAF

V: TRBV27
size: NA
CDR3: ASSPLESRWGISPLH

V: TRBV5-1
size: once
CDR3: ASSPQPWNEAF

V: TRBV10-3
size: once
CDR3: AISDPGTGGADTQY

V: TRBV12-5
size: NA
CDR3: ASGNDRETTGELF

V: TRBV7-9
size: NA
CDR3: ASSLTDRAHEQY

V: TRBV9
size: NA
CDR3: ASSVFGQAMNTGELF

V: TRBV30
size: once
CDR3: AWKPGGREQY

V: TRBV14
size: NA
CDR3: ASSLWEGETQY

V: TRBV5-8
size: NA
CDR3: ASSRGAGGTSNQPQH

V: TRBV11-1
size: once
CDR3: ASSLGQNTEAF

V: TRBV5-8
size: few
CDR3: ASSGVGQGGPTLDTQY

V: TRBV19
size: few
CDR3: ASSLDRLPNYEQY

V: TRBV10-3
size: NA
CDR3: AIRTGLADEQF

V: TRBV7-9
size: few
CDR3: ASSLVQYNSPLH

V: TRBV7-2
size: NA
CDR3: ASSEIRYGYT

V: TRBV5-6
size: few
CDR3: ASSLGYGYT

V: TRBV5-4
size: once
CDR3: ASSFQGGVGQY